The source of this T cell receptor beta chain is a study of glioma-infiltrating T cells. Overall study results and limits: CDR3 overlap between tissue and blood was very small. Above-expected tissue-blood divergence occurred in all gliomas, most in low-grade ones.

The CDR3 has 13 amino acids. Germline lookup yields CDR1 MNHEY and CDR2 SMNVEV (reference sequence). V gave up 6 bases and J gave up 4 bases, with 12 bases separating them. Turning to this clonotype: Its antigen is not identified.

Amplification of TCR alpha and beta CDR3 regions from RNA used iRepertoire nested multiplex PCR. For one-step reverse transcription and amplification, roughly 85-450 ng of tissue mRNA or PBMC total RNA was used. TCRdb redid the calling of the multiplex PCR reads with MiXCR, one entry per CDR3 protein. The sample carries around 170,000 distinct CDR3 sequences, about 40% recorded once. The V call is TRBV27, the J call TRBJ1-1, with a tentative D call TRBD1 (6 bases). The TCR sequence derives from a human donor with low-grade glioma or glioblastoma, undergoing nonglioma brain surgery, or in good health (not recorded which). Material: glioma tissue, nonneoplastic brain tissue, or PBMCs (not recorded which). The CDR3: CASRGGDTTEAFF. CDR3 coding DNA: TGTGCCAGCAGGGGGGGGGACACCACTGAAGCTTTCTTT.